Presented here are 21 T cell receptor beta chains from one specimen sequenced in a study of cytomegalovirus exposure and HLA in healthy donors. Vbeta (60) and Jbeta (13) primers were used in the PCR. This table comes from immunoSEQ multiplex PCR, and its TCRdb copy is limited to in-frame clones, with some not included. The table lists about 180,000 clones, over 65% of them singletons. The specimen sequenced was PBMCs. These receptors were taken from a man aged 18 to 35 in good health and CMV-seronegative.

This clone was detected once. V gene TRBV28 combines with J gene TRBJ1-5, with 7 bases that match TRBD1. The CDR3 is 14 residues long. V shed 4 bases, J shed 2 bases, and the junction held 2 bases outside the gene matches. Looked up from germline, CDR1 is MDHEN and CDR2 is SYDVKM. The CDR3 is CASSSGTGNQPQHF. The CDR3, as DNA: TGTGCCAGCAGTTCCGGGACAGGCAATCAGCCCCAGCATTTT.

The CDR3 DNA sequence: TGTGCCAGCAGTTCTTACAGGGGCCCAAAACTGTTTTTT. This gives the protein CASSSYRGPKLFF. This chain connects TRBV28 to TRBJ1-4; 7 bases are shared with TRBD1. The CDR3 extends over 13 amino acids. Germline CDR1 is MDHEN and CDR2 is SYDVKM. The ends lost 4 bases at V and 10 bases at J; junction bases unmatched: 6. Drawing the rest from reference TRBV28 and TRBJ1-4, the complete variable domain is DVKVTQSSRYLVKRTGEKVFLECVQDMDHENMFWYRQDPGLGLRLIYFSYDVKMKEKGDIPEGYSVSREKKERFSLILESASTNQTSMYLCASSSYRGPKLFFGSGTQLSVL.

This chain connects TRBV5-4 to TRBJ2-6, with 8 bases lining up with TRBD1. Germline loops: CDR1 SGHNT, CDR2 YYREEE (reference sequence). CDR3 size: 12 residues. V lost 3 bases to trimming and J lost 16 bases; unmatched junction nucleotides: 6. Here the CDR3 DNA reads TGTGCCAGCAGCTGGGACAGGAGCTTACTGACTTTC. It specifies CASSWDRSLLTF.

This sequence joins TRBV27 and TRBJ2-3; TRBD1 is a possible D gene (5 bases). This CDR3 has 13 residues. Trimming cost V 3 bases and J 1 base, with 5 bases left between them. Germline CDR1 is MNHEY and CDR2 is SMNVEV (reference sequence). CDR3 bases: TGTGCCAGCAGTTTCAGGGGCACAGATACGCAGTATTTT. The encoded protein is CASSFRGTDTQYF.

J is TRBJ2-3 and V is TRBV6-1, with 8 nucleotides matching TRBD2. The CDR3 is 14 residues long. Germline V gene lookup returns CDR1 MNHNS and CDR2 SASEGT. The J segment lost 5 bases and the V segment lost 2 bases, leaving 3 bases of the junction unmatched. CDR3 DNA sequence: TGTGCCAGCAGTGAAAGCGGGGGAGGAGATACGCAGTATTTT. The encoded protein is CASSESGGGDTQYF.

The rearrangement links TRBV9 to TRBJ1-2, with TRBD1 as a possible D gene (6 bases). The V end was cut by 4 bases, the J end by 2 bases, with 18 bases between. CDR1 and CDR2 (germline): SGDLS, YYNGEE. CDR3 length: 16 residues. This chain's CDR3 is CASSPHRQVLNYGYTF. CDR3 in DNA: TGTGCCAGCAGCCCTCACCGACAGGTCTTGAACTATGGCTACACCTTC.

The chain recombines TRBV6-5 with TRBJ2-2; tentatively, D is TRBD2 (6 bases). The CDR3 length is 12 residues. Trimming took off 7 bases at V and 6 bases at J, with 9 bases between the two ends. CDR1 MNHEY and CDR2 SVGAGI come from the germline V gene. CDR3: CASTTGAGELFF. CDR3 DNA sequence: TGTGCCAGCACCACGGGGGCCGGGGAGCTGTTTTTT.

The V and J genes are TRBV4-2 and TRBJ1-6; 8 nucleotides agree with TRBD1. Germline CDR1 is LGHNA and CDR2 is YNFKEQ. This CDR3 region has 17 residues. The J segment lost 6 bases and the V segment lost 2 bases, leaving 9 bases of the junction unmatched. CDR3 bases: TGTGCCAGCAGCCAAAATGACAGGGGACTCTCTAATTCACCCCTCCACTTT. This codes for CASSQNDRGLSNSPLHF.

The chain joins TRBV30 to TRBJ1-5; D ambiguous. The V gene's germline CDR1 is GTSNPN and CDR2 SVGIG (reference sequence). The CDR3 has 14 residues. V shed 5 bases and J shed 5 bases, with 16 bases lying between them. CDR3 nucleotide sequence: TGTGCCTGGGCCCCAGGCCTGCAGGATCAGCCCCAGCATTTT. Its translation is CAWAPGLQDQPQHF.

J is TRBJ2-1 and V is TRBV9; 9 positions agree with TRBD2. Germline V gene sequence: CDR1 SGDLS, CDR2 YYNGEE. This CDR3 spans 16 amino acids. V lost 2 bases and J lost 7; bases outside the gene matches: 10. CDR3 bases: TGTGCCAGCAGCGTGAGGGCGGGGGGGCCACGGAATGAGCAGTTCTTC. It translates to CASSVRAGGPRNEQFF.

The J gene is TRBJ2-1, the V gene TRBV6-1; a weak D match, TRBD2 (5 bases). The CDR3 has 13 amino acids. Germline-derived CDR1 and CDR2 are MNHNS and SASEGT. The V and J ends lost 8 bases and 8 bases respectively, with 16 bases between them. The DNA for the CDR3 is TGTGCCAGCGTGAGGGCCGGGGTCTATGAGCAGTTCTTC. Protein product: CASVRAGVYEQFF.

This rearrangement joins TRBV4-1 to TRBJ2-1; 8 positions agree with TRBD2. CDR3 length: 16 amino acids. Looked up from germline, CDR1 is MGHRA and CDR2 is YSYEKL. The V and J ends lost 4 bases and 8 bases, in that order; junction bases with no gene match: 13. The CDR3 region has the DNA TGCGCCAGCAGCCCTCCCGGGAGCGGGAGTATCTATGAGCAGTTCTTC. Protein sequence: CASSPPGSGSIYEQFF.

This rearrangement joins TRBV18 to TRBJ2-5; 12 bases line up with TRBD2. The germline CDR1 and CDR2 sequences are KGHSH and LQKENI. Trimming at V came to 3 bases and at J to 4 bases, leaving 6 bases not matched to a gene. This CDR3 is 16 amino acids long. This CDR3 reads CASSPRTSGILETQYF. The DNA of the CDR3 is TGTGCCAGCTCACCCCGGACTAGCGGGATTTTAGAGACCCAGTACTTC.

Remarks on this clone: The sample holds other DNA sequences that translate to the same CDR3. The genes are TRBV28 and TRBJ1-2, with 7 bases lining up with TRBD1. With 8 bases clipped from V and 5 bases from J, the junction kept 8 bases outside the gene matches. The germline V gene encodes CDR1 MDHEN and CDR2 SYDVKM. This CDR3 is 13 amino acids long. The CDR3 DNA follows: TGTGCCAGCTCAAGACAGGGTGGGTATGGCTACACCTTC. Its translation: CASSRQGGYGYTF.

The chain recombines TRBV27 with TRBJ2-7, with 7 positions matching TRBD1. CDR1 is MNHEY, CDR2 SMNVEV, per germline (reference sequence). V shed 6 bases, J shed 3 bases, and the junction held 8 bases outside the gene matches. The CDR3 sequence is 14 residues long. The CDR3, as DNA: TGTGCCAGCAGACCCCCGGACAGGCGCTACGAGCAGTACTTC. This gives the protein CASRPPDRRYEQYF.

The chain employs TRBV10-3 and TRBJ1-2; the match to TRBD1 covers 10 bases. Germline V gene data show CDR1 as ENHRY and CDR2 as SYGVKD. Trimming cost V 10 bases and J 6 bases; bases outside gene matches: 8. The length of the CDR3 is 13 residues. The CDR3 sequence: CATQDRGMDGYTF. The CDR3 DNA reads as TGTGCCACCCAGGACAGGGGGATGGATGGCTACACCTTC.

The chain's CDR3 is CASKGQNNSPLHF. The CDR3 DNA sequence: TGTGCCAGCAAGGGACAGAATAATTCACCCCTCCACTTT. V gene TRBV27 combines with J gene TRBJ1-6; 7 nucleotides match TRBD1. The junction had 2 bases not matched to a gene; V was cut back by 7 bases and J by 5 bases. CDR3 length: 13 amino acids. Germline assignment: CDR1 MNHEY and CDR2 SMNVEV (reference sequence).

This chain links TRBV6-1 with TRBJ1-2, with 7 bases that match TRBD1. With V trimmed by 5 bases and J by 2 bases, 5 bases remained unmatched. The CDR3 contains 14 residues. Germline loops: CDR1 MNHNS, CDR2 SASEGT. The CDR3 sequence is CASSSGQKNYGYTF. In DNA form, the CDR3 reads TGTGCCAGCAGTTCGGGACAGAAGAACTATGGCTACACCTTC.

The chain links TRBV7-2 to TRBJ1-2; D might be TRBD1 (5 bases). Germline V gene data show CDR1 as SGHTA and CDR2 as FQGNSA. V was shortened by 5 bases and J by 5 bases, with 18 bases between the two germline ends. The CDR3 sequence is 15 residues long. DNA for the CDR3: TGTGCCAGCAGCCCCCAGGGCACGGGAGGTTATGGCTACACCTTC. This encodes CASSPQGTGGYGYTF. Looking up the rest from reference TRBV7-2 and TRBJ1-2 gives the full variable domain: GAGVSQSPSNKVTEKGKDVELRCDPISGHTALYWYRQSLGQGLEFLIYFQGNSAPDKSGLPSDRFSAERTGGSVSTLTIQRTQQEDSAVYLCASSPQGTGGYGYTFGSGTRLTVV.

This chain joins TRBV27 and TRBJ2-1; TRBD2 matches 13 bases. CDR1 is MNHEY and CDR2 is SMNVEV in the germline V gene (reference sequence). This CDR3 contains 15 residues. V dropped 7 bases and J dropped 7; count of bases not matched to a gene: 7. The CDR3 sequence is CASIQLAGGANEQFF. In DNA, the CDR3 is TGTGCCAGCATTCAACTAGCGGGAGGGGCAAATGAGCAGTTCTTC.

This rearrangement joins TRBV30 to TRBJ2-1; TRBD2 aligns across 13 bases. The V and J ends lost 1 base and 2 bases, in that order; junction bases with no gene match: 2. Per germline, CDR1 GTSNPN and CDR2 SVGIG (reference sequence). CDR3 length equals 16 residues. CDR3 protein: CAWSGTSGRAYNEQFF. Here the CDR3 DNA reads TGTGCCTGGAGTGGAACTAGCGGGAGGGCCTACAATGAGCAGTTCTTC.